These T cell receptor beta chains were read from a single sample in a study of a mutant IDH1 vaccine in newly diagnosed glioma. Their cognate antigens are unknown. The repertoire was sequenced with immunoSEQ multiplex PCR; TCRdb's copy has only in-frame clones and lacks some. The sample lists about 21,000 clones, roughly 89% seen once, with more than 5.5% in the top ten. Source: PBMCs, taken from a glioma patient whose treatment included an IDH1 peptide vaccine. The receptor set was obtained from a middle-aged woman with glioma. Both conserved end residues are part of each CDR3. The D gene is left open where the match is weak. Where a row states a size, it is once, few, many or the class of an expanded clone; other rows omit it.

size,J,D,V,DNA,CDR3
.,TRBJ1-2,.,TRBV4-1,TGCGCCAGCAGCCAAGTGGGTTGGGGGAGCTATGGCTACACCTTC,CASSQVGWGSYGYTF
.,TRBJ2-2,.,TRBV15,TGTGCCACCGCTGCAGGGGACACCGGGGAGCTGTTTTTT,CATAAGDTGELFF
.,TRBJ1-1,.,TRBV4-1,TGCGCCAGCAGCCAGATTGCTATTCGGCGAGTCACTGAAGCTTTCTTT,CASSQIAIRRVTEAFF
.,TRBJ1-5,.,TRBV6-4,TGTGCCAGCAGTTCCTCAGTGGGTCAGCCCCAGCATTTT,CASSSSVGQPQHF
once,TRBJ2-2,.,TRBV4-1,TGCGCCAGCAGCCAAGTCGGTTCGAACACCGGGGAGCTGTTTTTT,CASSQVGSNTGELFF
.,TRBJ1-2,.,TRBV14,TGTGCCAGCAGCCAACGGTATAACTATGGCTACACCTTC,CASSQRYNYGYTF
.,TRBJ1-2,TRBD1,TRBV19,TGTGCCAGTAGTATGGACAGGGGGCGCTACTATGGCTACACCTTC,CASSMDRGRYYGYTF
.,TRBJ1-2,.,TRBV5-1,TGCGCCAGCAGCCACACCGAAGCTAACTATGGCTACACCTTC,CASSHTEANYGYTF
.,TRBJ2-3,TRBD2,TRBV5-4,TGTGCCAGCAGCTTGGAGGCGGGGGGCGCATTCCGCACAGATACGCAGTATTTT,CASSLEAGGAFRTDTQYF
.,TRBJ1-2,TRBD1,TRBV10-2,TGCGCCAGCAGTGCCCGGGACAGCACATCTAACTATGGCTACACCTTC,CASSARDSTSNYGYTF
.,TRBJ2-5,.,TRBV6-5,TGTGCCAGCAGTTACTCGGGGACCTGGGGAGAGACCCAGTACTTC,CASSYSGTWGETQYF
.,TRBJ2-2,TRBD1,TRBV5-1,TGCGCCAGCAGCTTGGAACCCCGGACAGGATCGAACACCGGGGAGCTGTTTTTT,CASSLEPRTGSNTGELFF
.,TRBJ1-2,TRBD1,TRBV6-5,TGTGCCAGCAGTTACTTCGGGACAGGGGGGTACTATGGCTACACCTTC,CASSYFGTGGYYGYTF
.,TRBJ1-1,.,TRBV6-5,TGTGCCAGCGAGACTGTTACTGAAGCTTTCTTT,CASETVTEAFF
few,TRBJ2-7,.,TRBV11-2,TGTGCCAGCAGCTTGAGCAACGGAATCGACCGGGACATTAGTTACGAGCAGTACTTC,CASSLSNGIDRDISYEQYF
.,TRBJ1-1,.,TRBV6-1,TGTGCCAGCAGGGTAAGACAGGTGAACACTGAAGCTTTCTTT,CASRVRQVNTEAFF